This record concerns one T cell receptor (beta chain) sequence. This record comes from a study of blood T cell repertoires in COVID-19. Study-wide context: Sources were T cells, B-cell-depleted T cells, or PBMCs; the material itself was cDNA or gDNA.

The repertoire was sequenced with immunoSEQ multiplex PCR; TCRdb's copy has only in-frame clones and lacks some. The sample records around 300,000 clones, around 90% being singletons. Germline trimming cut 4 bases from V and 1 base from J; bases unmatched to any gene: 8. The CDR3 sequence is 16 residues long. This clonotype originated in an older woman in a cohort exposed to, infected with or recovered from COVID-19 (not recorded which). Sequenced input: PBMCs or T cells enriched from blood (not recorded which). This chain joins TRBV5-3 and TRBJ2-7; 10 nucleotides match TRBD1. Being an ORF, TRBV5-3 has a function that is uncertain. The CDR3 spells CARSRHRQGASYEQYF. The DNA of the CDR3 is TGTGCCAGAAGCCGTCACCGACAGGGGGCGTCCTACGAGCAGTACTTC.